The source of this TCR beta chain is a study of T cells after yellow fever vaccination. General observations from the study: Although the secondary response was weaker, it peaked faster, at day 5 versus 15.

Via MiXCR, TCRdb re-called the 5' RACE reads, giving one row per CDR3 protein. In the table there are a few hundred thousand distinct CDR3 sequences, about 12% of which are singletons. This clonotype was seen many times. As yet, its antigen is unknown. V gave up 0 bases and J gave up 1 base, with 12 bases separating them. The CDR3 contains 16 residues. The germline CDR1 and CDR2 sequences are SEHNR and FQNEAQ (reference sequence). This receptor was obtained from a young man who received the YFV17D yellow fever vaccine. V is TRBV7-9 and J is TRBJ1-1; a possible D gene is TRBD1 (5 bases). This specimen was CD4+ T cells sorted from PBMCs, taken 15 days after the yellow fever booster vaccination. In DNA, the CDR3 is TGTGCCAGCAGCTTAGCTCGGGACCAAAGGAACACTGAAGCTTTCTTT. Protein: CASSLARDQRNTEAFF.